This T cell receptor (beta chain) was identified in a study of shared clonotypes between healthy human individuals. Study at large: Ranging from 18 to 49 in age, donors were two women and three men.

The naive CD8 subset, CD45RO-negative cells positively selected for CCR7, excluded terminally differentiated effector memory CD45RA+ cells. The authors split each subset's genomic DNA evenly across several immunoSEQ plates. Each replicate PCR on the sorted subsets used approximately 180 ng DNA (around 30,000 T cell genomes). In the study's own analysis: Quality scores were absent from the junction-only immunoSEQ sequences, so filtering differed. Produced via immunoSEQ multiplex PCR; TCRdb's table is partial and in-frame only. V and J calls and clone size are as listed in that table; D and trimming were resolved from the DNA. This repertoire shows about 2.1 million clones, around 95% found once; its top ten account for approximately 1.6%. The V segment lost 4 bases and the J segment 0 bases; nucleotides outside the gene matches: 25. CDR1 and CDR2 from the germline V gene are MDHEN and SYDVKM. The CDR3 consists of 23 residues.

This clonotype originated in a man aged 18 to 35 in good health. Some clones in this sample may be carry-over from other donors' samples. Material: naive CD8+ T cells from PBMCs. V and J are TRBV28 and TRBJ2-7, with TRBD1 identical over 12 bases. DNA of the CDR3: TGTGCCAGCAGTTCGGCGGGACAGGGGGCTCAGGGTAGCGGGAGTGGGAGCTCCTACGAGCAGTACTTC. Protein: CASSSAGQGAQGSGSGSSYEQYF.